These 3 T cell receptor beta chains were all obtained from the same sample, sequenced in a study of spatial heterogeneity in lung cancer. TCRdb itself ran the 5' RACE reads through MiXCR, one entry per CDR3 protein. The repertoire consists of approximately 39,000 distinct CDR3 sequences, with approximately 8% occurring once and the leading ten covering roughly 9.9%. Time point reported: blood at routine non-recurrence follow-up after resection. The sample here was PBMCs, taken at follow-up. Receptors were obtained from a male donor with early-stage non-small cell lung cancer.

In this sample, this clonotype turned up many times. The genes are TRBV5-1 and TRBJ1-2; 10 nucleotides line up with TRBD1. The germline gives CDR1 SGHRS, CDR2 YFSETQ. This CDR3 has 14 amino acids. The ends lost 4 bases at V and 2 bases at J; junction bases unmatched: 2. In DNA form, the CDR3 reads TGCGCCAGCAGCAAGGGACAGGGGAACTATGGCTACACCTTC. Translating it yields CASSKGQGNYGYTF.

This clonotype was observed many times. V usage is TRBV6-5 and J usage is TRBJ2-7; D might be TRBD1 (6 bases). Between the trimmed V and J ends, which lost 4 bases and 3 bases, there was a span of 10 bases. CDR1 is MNHEY and CDR2 is SVGAGI in the germline V gene. The CDR3 contains 13 residues. The CDR3 region has the DNA TGTGCCAGCAGTTCCGGACAGCGCTACGAGCAGTACTTC. It encodes CASSSGQRYEQYF.

A remark on this clonotype: A much bigger clone sits one base away, suggesting this may be a read error. The V and J genes are TRBV20-1 and TRBJ2-3; the D is unclear. Germline CDR1 is DFQATT and CDR2 is SNEGSKA (reference sequence). Trimming stripped 5 bases from V and 1 base from J, with 13 bases between. The CDR3 consists of 14 residues. DNA of the CDR3: TGCAGTGCTCCTATTACGGCAGGCACAGATACGCAGTATTTT. Its protein is CSAPITAGTDTQYF.